This TCR beta chain was identified during a study of OX40 agonist ivuxolimab in advanced cancers. Study-level background: Three patients got partial responses; one had hepatocellular carcinoma and two had cutaneous melanoma. Study results and limitations: Average numbers of expanded clones were greater in CD8+ T cells than in CD4+.

TCRdb's copy holds only in-frame clones and misses some; the assay was immunoSEQ multiplex PCR. Of some 74,000 clones listed, approximately 89% are singletons. As to this clone: What it binds is unknown.

The sample in question was CD4+ or CD8+ T cells sorted from blood, obtained in a trial of the OX40 agonist ivuxolimab. This sequence was found in an adult with an advanced solid tumor such as melanoma, head and neck, liver or kidney cancer.

CDR3 protein: CASSSSGGAYNEQFF. DNA of the CDR3: TGTGCCAGCAGCTCCAGCGGGGGGGCCTACAATGAGCAGTTCTTC. The genes are TRBV7-2 and TRBJ2-1; 10 nucleotides line up with TRBD2. The length of the CDR3 is 15 residues. The ends lost 4 bases at V and 2 bases at J; junction bases unmatched: 2. Germline-derived CDR1 and CDR2 are SGHTA and FQGNSA.